One and the same sample provided the 26 T cell receptor beta chains below, sequenced in a study of long-term antiretroviral therapy in people with HIV. Researchers ran immunoSEQ v3.0 at survey level. The protocol was immunoSEQ multiplex PCR, while the TCRdb copy is restricted to in-frame clones and leaves out a portion. The data contain roughly 28,000 clones, approximately 92% of them singletons. The input for sequencing was unsorted PBMCs, taken 5 to 5.5 years after starting antiretroviral therapy. The receptors shown here come from a woman aged 40 to 55 with HIV.

This clone was seen only once. The chain uses TRBV7-2 and TRBJ2-5, with no clear D. The V gene lost 2 bases and the J gene lost 2 bases, with 12 bases spanning the gap. There are 15 residues in the CDR3. CDR1 is SGHTA, CDR2 FQGNSA, per germline. The CDR3, as DNA: TGTGCCAGCAGCTTAAATAAGGGTTCACAAGAGACCCAGTACTTC. It encodes CASSLNKGSQETQYF.

The CDR3 region is CAVSNSYEQYF. The CDR3 DNA follows: TGTGCCGTCAGCAACTCCTACGAGCAGTACTTC. The rearrangement uses TRBV27 and TRBJ2-7; D remains ambiguous. V was clipped by 11 bases and J by 0 bases, with 8 bases between them. Germline CDR1 reads MNHEY; CDR2 reads SMNVEV (reference sequence). The CDR3 runs to 11 residues.

V gene TRBV19 combines with J gene TRBJ1-1; D is unresolved. CDR1 is LNHDA and CDR2 is SQIVND in the germline V gene (reference sequence). This CDR3 spans 13 amino acids. Trimming cost V 6 bases and J 0 bases, with 8 bases left between them. The CDR3 DNA reads TGTGCCAGTAGCAGAGGAATGAACACTGAAGCTTTCTTT. Encoded protein: CASSRGMNTEAFF.

This chain joins TRBV11-3 and TRBJ2-7; no firm D call. Germline CDR1 and CDR2: SGHNT and YENEEA. This CDR3 region has 12 residues. Trimming cost V 2 bases and J 4 bases, with 6 bases left between them. The chain's CDR3 is CASSLWKYEQYF. CDR3 nucleotides: TGTGCCAGCAGCTTATGGAAGTACGAGCAGTACTTC.

V is TRBV9 and J is TRBJ1-2, with 8 bases identical to TRBD1. Unmatched junction bases numbered 9, after V lost 4 bases and J lost 4 bases. CDR3 length: 15 residues. The V gene's germline CDR1 is SGDLS and CDR2 YYNGEE. Here the CDR3 reads CASSQGAGRLYGYTF. CDR3 DNA sequence: TGTGCCAGCAGCCAGGGGGCAGGGAGACTCTATGGCTACACCTTC.

A single count supports this clone. The DNA of the CDR3 is TGTGCCAGCAGCTTGATTAGGGCTGAGTATGGCTACACCTTC. Protein: CASSLIRAEYGYTF. The chain combines TRBV5-5 with TRBJ1-2, with D unresolved. The CDR3 is made up of 14 amino acids. The germline V and J ends were trimmed by 1 base and 5 bases, with 12 bases remaining between them. Germline CDR1 and CDR2: SGHKS and YYEKEE (reference sequence).

The V gene is TRBV6-5, the J gene TRBJ2-7; 12 nucleotides match TRBD1. Germline CDR1 reads MNHEY; CDR2 reads SVGAGI. V lost 0 bases, J lost 12 bases, and 3 bases stayed unmatched. CDR3 size: 13 residues. The CDR3 nucleotides read TGTGCCAGCAGTTACTCGGGACAGGGGGCATGGTACTTC. Residues: CASSYSGQGAWYF.

The gene calls are TRBV5-5 and TRBJ2-5; possibly TRBD1 for D (5 bases). CDR1 and CDR2 from the germline V gene are SGHKS and YYEKEE (reference sequence). The CDR3 spans 17 residues. Trimming cost V 6 bases and J 2 bases, with 23 bases left between them. CDR3 protein: CASTLDSILAGQETQYF. CDR3 nucleotide sequence: TGTGCCAGCACGCTTGACAGTATCCTTGCCGGGCAAGAGACCCAGTACTTC. The whole variable domain, filled in from reference TRBV5-5 and TRBJ2-5, reads DAGVTQSPTHLIKTRGQQVTLRCSPISGHKSVSWYQQVLGQGPQFIFQYYEKEERGRGNFPDRFSARQFPNYSSELNVNALLLGDSALYLCASTLDSILAGQETQYFGPGTRLLVL.

This sequence joins TRBV5-1 and TRBJ1-2; D unclear. Germline V gene data show CDR1 as SGHRS and CDR2 as YFSETQ. V was pared by 1 base and J by 0 bases, with 7 bases between. There are 14 residues in the CDR3. CDR3 nucleotide sequence: TGCGCCAGCAGCTTGTTCACCTCTAACTATGGCTACACCTTC. Protein product: CASSLFTSNYGYTF.

The chain joins TRBV11-3 to TRBJ2-7, with TRBD2 as a possible D gene (6 bases). Germline V gene sequence: CDR1 SGHNT, CDR2 YENEEA. CDR3 length: 15 amino acids. The germline V and J ends were trimmed by 1 base and 4 bases, with 14 bases remaining between them. In nucleotides, the CDR3 is TGTGCCAGCAGCTTAGCCGGGACTCTGGGGTACGAGCAGTACTTC. It codes for CASSLAGTLGYEQYF.

J is TRBJ2-7 and V is TRBV28; 10 bases fit TRBD1. V lost 6 bases, J lost 5 bases, and 16 bases stayed unmatched. Germline V gives CDR1 MDHEN, CDR2 SYDVKM. The CDR3 contains 17 residues. The CDR3 is CASSQQLPGQGLDEQYF. CDR3 nucleotides: TGTGCCAGCAGCCAACAACTACCGGGACAGGGGTTGGACGAGCAGTACTTC. Full variable domain (missing parts from reference TRBV28 and TRBJ2-7): DVKVTQSSRYLVKRTGEKVFLECVQDMDHENMFWYRQDPGLGLRLIYFSYDVKMKEKGDIPEGYSVSREKKERFSLILESASTNQTSMYLCASSQQLPGQGLDEQYFGPGTRLTVT.

J is TRBJ1-5 and V is TRBV19, with TRBD1 matching 7 bases. Germline-derived CDR1 and CDR2 are LNHDA and SQIVND (reference sequence). CDR3 length equals 11 residues. V shed 9 bases, J shed 9 bases, and the junction held 5 bases outside the gene matches. The CDR3 DNA reads as TGTGCCAGCAGACAGGGAGGGCCCCAGCATTTT. It yields the protein CASRQGGPQHF.

This rearrangement joins TRBV7-2 to TRBJ2-7, with 7 nucleotides matching TRBD1. The CDR3 length is 15 residues. The ends lost 1 base at V and 4 bases at J; junction bases unmatched: 7. Per germline, CDR1 SGHTA and CDR2 FQGNSA. The CDR3 DNA sequence: TGTGCCAGCAGCTTAGGAGGTGACAGGGTTTACGAGCAGTACTTC. Amino acids: CASSLGGDRVYEQYF.

This chain uses TRBV9 with TRBJ1-6, with D tentatively TRBD1 (6 bases). Germline CDR1 and CDR2: SGDLS and YYNGEE. The CDR3 extends over 14 amino acids. Between the trimmed V and J ends, which lost 3 bases and 7 bases, there was a span of 11 bases. The CDR3 loop reads CASSAQGGNSPLHF. DNA of the CDR3: TGTGCCAGCAGCGCTCAAGGGGGAAATTCACCCCTCCACTTT.

The chain joins TRBV5-1 to TRBJ1-3; the D gene is possibly TRBD1 (5 bases). Germline V lookup: CDR1 SGHRS, CDR2 YFSETQ. CDR3 length: 16 amino acids. V shed 0 bases and J shed 0 bases, with 10 bases lying between them. The CDR3 spells CASSLGGTSSGNTIYF. CDR3 sequence (DNA): TGCGCCAGCAGCTTGGGAGGGACGAGCTCTGGAAACACCATATATTTT. The whole variable domain, remainder taken from reference TRBV5-1 and TRBJ1-3, is KAGVTQTPRYLIKTRGQQVTLSCSPISGHRSVSWYQQTPGQGLQFLFEYFSETQRNKGNFPGRFSGRQFSNSRSEMNVSTLELGDSALYLCASSLGGTSSGNTIYFGEGSWLTVV.

The chain combines TRBV2 with TRBJ1-1; no firm D call. Germline loops: CDR1 SNHLY, CDR2 FYNNEI. The CDR3 totals 13 residues. V was shortened by 4 bases and J by 8 bases, with 14 bases between the two germline ends. The CDR3 nucleotides are TGTGCCAGCAGTGGACTCAGGCGGAGGGAAGCTTTCTTT. Its protein is CASSGLRRREAFF. Looking up the rest from reference TRBV2 and TRBJ1-1 gives the full variable domain: EPEVTQTPSHQVTQMGQEVILRCVPISNHLYFYWYRQILGQKVEFLVSFYNNEISEKSEIFDDQFSVERPDGSNFTLKIRSTKLEDSAMYFCASSGLRRREAFFGQGTRLTVV.

This clone has just a few counts. V is TRBV5-1 and J is TRBJ2-7, with 11 bases lining up with TRBD1. V lost 4 bases to trimming and J lost 3 bases; unmatched junction nucleotides: 3. CDR1 is SGHRS and CDR2 is YFSETQ in the germline V gene. The CDR3 contains 14 residues. The CDR3 protein is CASSPGTGGYEQYF. The DNA of the CDR3 is TGCGCCAGCAGCCCCGGGACAGGGGGCTACGAGCAGTACTTC.

V is TRBV28 and J is TRBJ1-3, with TRBD1 as a possible D gene (6 bases). V shed 3 bases and J shed 2 bases, with 14 bases lying between them. Germline assignment: CDR1 MDHEN and CDR2 SYDVKM. This CDR3 has 16 residues. CDR3 in DNA: TGTGCCAGCAGTTTTTCCCGGGACACAACTGGAAACACCATATATTTT. The encoded protein is CASSFSRDTTGNTIYF.

The chain couples TRBV9 to TRBJ2-5; D unclear. From germline, CDR1 is SGDLS and CDR2 YYNGEE. This CDR3 region has 14 residues. Trimming cost V 4 bases and J 5 bases, with 15 bases left between them. This CDR3 is CASSKRPDGETQYF. CDR3 coding DNA: TGTGCCAGCAGCAAGCGACCAGATGGGGAGACCCAGTACTTC.

This clone was seen just once. The V gene is TRBV5-1, the J gene TRBJ2-7; 10 nucleotides line up with TRBD1. The length of the CDR3 is 15 residues. The junction had 5 bases not matched to a gene; V was cut back by 5 bases and J by 0 bases. The germline CDR1 and CDR2 sequences are SGHRS and YFSETQ. This CDR3 reads CASRGTGEGSYEQYF. CDR3 nucleotides: TGCGCCAGCAGAGGGACAGGGGAGGGCTCCTACGAGCAGTACTTC.

This clone has only one observation. The chain carries TRBV5-4 and TRBJ1-1; D unresolved. The CDR3 totals 13 residues. The V end was cut by 4 bases, the J end by 1 base, with 8 bases between. Germline V lookup: CDR1 SGHNT, CDR2 YYREEE (reference sequence). The CDR3 DNA follows: TGTGCCAGCAGCGGAGATTGGAACACTGAAGCTTTCTTT. This codes for CASSGDWNTEAFF.

The CDR3 sequence: CASSPGPYNSPLHF. DNA of the CDR3: TGCGCCAGCAGCCCTGGACCTTATAATTCACCCCTCCACTTT. The chain carries TRBV4-3 and TRBJ1-6; no clear D. Looked up from germline, CDR1 is LGHNA and CDR2 is YSLEER. The V and J ends lost 4 bases and 4 bases respectively, with 8 bases between them. There are 14 residues in the CDR3.

The chain is built from TRBV5-8 and TRBJ1-1; maybe TRBD1 (5 bases). Trimming removed 4 bases at V and 1 base at J, with 11 bases between. The CDR3 loop spans 14 amino acids. The germline V gene has CDR1 SGHTS and CDR2 YDEGEE. DNA for the CDR3: TGTGCCAGCAGCGGGTGGGGGGGGAACACTGAAGCTTTCTTT. The encoded protein is CASSGWGGNTEAFF.

The genes are TRBV5-1 and TRBJ1-2; D might be TRBD1 (5 bases). Germline V gene data show CDR1 as SGHRS and CDR2 as YFSETQ. Trimming took off 4 bases at V and 7 bases at J, with 23 bases between the two ends. This CDR3 comprises 16 residues. The CDR3 coding sequence is TGCGCCAGCAGCCCGCTCTCTCAGGGCCCCGTTGGTGGCTACACCTTC. This gives the protein CASSPLSQGPVGGYTF.

This chain links TRBV14 with TRBJ2-5; no clear D gene. The V gene lost 2 bases and the J gene lost 5 bases, with 6 bases spanning the gap. Per germline, CDR1 SGHDN and CDR2 FVKESK. This CDR3 region has 12 residues. CDR3 DNA sequence: TGTGCCAGCAGCCAAAATCGGGAGACCCAGTACTTC. Its translation: CASSQNRETQYF. The whole variable domain, remainder taken from reference TRBV14 and TRBJ2-5, is EAGVTQFPSHSVIEKGQTVTLRCDPISGHDNLYWYRRVMGKEIKFLLHFVKESKQDESGMPNNRFLAERTGGTYSTLKVQPAELEDSGVYFCASSQNRETQYFGPGTRLLVL.

The chain joins TRBV7-7 to TRBJ1-3; the match to TRBD1 covers 8 bases. Germline V gives CDR1 SSHAT, CDR2 FNYEAQ (reference sequence). The CDR3 runs to 13 residues. J gave up 4 bases and V 5 bases, and 1 base lay outside the gene matches. The CDR3 DNA follows: TGTGCCAGCAGCCGGGACAGGGGAAACACCATATATTTT. It translates to CASSRDRGNTIYF.